The 2 T cell receptor beta chains given below trace back to one sample, sequenced in a study of OX40 agonist ivuxolimab in advanced cancers. The data were produced by immunoSEQ multiplex PCR, yet TCRdb's version contains in-frame clones alone and is incomplete. The sample lists under 40,000 clones; 65% to 80% were seen once. Sequencing used CD4+ or CD8+ T cells sorted from blood, obtained in a trial of the OX40 agonist ivuxolimab. These receptors came from an adult with an advanced solid tumor such as melanoma, head and neck, liver or kidney cancer.

The chain recombines TRBV21-1 with TRBJ2-4; the DNA was not used to check the table's D call, TRBD2. TRBV21-1 is designated a pseudogene. This CDR3 region has 17 residues. The CDR3 loop reads CASSKEEGTRAKNIQYF. The CDR3 bases are TGTGCCAGCAGCAAAGAGGAGGGTACAAGAGCCAAAAACATTCAGTACTTC.

The rearrangement uses TRBV9 and TRBJ2-1; 10 positions agree with TRBD2. Looked up from germline, CDR1 is SGDLS and CDR2 is YYNGEE. V lost 1 base, J lost 3 bases, and 1 base stayed unmatched. The CDR3 length is 15 residues. The CDR3 DNA follows: TGTGCCAGCAGCGTAAGCGGGGGGGGCTACAATGAGCAGTTCTTC. Its translation: CASSVSGGGYNEQFF.